A single T cell receptor (beta chain) is shown here with its context. What it binds is unknown. The sample comes from a study of response to subunit inactivated influenza vaccine. The germline V gene encodes CDR1 KGHDR and CDR2 SFDVKD. The CDR3 length is 18 residues. V shed 6 bases and J shed 5 bases, with 25 bases lying between them. Study outcomes and limitations: New T cells are recruited in small numbers by each seasonal influenza vaccination, according to the authors' suggestion.

In TCRdb, the RT-PCR reads were re-called with MiXCR into one record per CDR3 protein. The table lists hundreds of thousands of distinct CDR3 sequences, approximately 11% of them singletons. The V gene is TRBV24-1, the J gene TRBJ2-1; perhaps TRBD2 as D (6 bases). The sequences come from PBMCs from blood, collected roughly 48 days after vaccination. The source is a man aged 50 to 59 who received an inactivated influenza vaccine. The CDR3 coding sequence is TGTGCCACCAGTCAACCTTGGACTACCCCAAAGGAAGACAATGAGCAGTTCTTC. Translation gives CATSQPWTTPKEDNEQFF.